This T cell receptor beta chain was identified during a study of blood T cell repertoires in COVID-19. About the study: From the United States, Italy and Spain came samples of acute and convalescent COVID-19. Nucleic acid was either cDNA or gDNA, and it came from T cells, B-cell-depleted T cells, or PBMCs.

The authors' processing: Amplification with reference gene primers provided the estimates of nucleated cell counts. The assay was immunoSEQ multiplex PCR, and TCRdb's table has in-frame clones only and misses some. V and J calls plus clone size are reproduced from that table; the DNA served to infer D and trimming. The data contain 55,000 to 75,000 clones, nearly 90% of them seen just once; the ten biggest clones take up approximately 1.5%. V dropped 5 bases and J dropped 9 bases, with 14 bases sitting between them. This CDR3 contains 11 residues. Germline V gene lookup returns CDR1 DFQATT and CDR2 SNEGSKA (reference sequence).

The chain recombines TRBV20-1 with TRBJ2-7, with unresolved D. The origin of this receptor is a man in his 60s with acute or convalescent COVID-19. The specimen was peripheral blood. DNA of the CDR3: TGCAGTGCTCCGGGTGTAGGTGGGCAGTACTTC. Translating gives CSAPGVGGQYF.